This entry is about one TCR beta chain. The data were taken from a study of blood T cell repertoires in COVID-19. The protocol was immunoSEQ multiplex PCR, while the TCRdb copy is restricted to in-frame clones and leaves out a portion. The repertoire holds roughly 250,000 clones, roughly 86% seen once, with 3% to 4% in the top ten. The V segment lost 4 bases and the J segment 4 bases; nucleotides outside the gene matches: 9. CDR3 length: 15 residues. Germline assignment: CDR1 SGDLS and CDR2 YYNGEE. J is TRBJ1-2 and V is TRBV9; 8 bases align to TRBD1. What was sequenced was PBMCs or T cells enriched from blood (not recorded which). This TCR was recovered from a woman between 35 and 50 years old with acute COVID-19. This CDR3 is CASSPGGGTGYGYTF. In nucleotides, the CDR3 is TGTGCCAGCAGCCCCGGGGGCGGGACAGGCTATGGCTACACCTTC.